This T cell receptor beta chain was obtained from a study of cytomegalovirus exposure and HLA in healthy donors. Study-wide context: From donors who were HLA-typed, an early data release held 80 million to 95 million unique TCRs.

Points from the study as a whole: Diagnosis of cytomegalovirus status made by the classifier reportedly showed high specificity and sensitivity.

Turning to this clone: Antigen: not known.

With 60 Vbeta and 13 Jbeta primers, the PCR was carried out. Under the authors' procedure: The authors later counted 70 million to 85 million unique TCR beta chains, some 10 million of them shared. Produced via immunoSEQ multiplex PCR; TCRdb's table is partial and in-frame only. The V and J calls and clone size come from that table; D and trimming were worked out from the DNA. The sample has 140,000 to 150,000 clones, roughly 80% seen once. Germline-derived CDR1 and CDR2 are SGHRS and YFSETQ. The CDR3 spans 15 residues. Samples came from healthy bone marrow donors. Sequencing used PBMCs. This TCR was recovered from a man aged 40-49 years in good health and CMV-seronegative. The rearrangement uses TRBV5-1 and TRBJ2-5; tentative D call: TRBD2 (6 bases). Gene TRBJ2-7 matches the end of the DNA better, so the J call may be wrong. Written as DNA, the CDR3 is TGCGCCAGCGGCATAACCGGGACTGCGCTTAGCGAGCAGTACTTC. Translating gives CASGITGTALSEQYF.